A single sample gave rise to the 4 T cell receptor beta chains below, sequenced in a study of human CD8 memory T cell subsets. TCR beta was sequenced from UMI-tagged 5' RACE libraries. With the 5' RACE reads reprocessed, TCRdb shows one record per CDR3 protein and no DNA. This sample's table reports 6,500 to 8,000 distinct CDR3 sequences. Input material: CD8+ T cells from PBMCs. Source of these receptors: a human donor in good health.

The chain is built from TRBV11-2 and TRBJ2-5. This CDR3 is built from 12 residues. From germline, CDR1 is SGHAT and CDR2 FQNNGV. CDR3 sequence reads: CASSLDGETQYF.

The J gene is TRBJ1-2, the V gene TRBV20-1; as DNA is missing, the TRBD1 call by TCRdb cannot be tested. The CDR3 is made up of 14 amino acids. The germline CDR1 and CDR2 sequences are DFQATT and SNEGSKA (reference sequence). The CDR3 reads CSAPVAAGWNGYTF.

The CDR3: CSVVGTGGYEQYF. This rearrangement joins TRBV29-1 to TRBJ2-7; TCRdb calls TRBD1, which cannot be checked without DNA. CDR1 and CDR2 from the germline V gene are SQVTM and ANQGSEA. The CDR3 runs 13 residues.

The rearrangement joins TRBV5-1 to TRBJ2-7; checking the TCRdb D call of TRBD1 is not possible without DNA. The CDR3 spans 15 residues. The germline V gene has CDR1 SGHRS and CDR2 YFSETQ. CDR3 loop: CASSLVPQGTYEQYF.